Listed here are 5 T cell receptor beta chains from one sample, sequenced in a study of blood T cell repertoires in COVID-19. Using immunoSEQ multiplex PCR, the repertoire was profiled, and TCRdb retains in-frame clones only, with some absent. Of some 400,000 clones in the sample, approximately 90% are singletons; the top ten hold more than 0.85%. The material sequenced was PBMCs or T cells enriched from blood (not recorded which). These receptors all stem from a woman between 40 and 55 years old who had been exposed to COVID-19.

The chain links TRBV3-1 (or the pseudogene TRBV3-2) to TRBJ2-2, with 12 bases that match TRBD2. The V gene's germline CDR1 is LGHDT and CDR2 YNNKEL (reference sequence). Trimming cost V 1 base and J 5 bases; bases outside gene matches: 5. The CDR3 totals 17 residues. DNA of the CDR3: TGTGCCAGCAGCCAAGGACTAGCGGGAGTAGGAACCGGGGAGCTGTTTTTT. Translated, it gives CASSQGLAGVGTGELFF.

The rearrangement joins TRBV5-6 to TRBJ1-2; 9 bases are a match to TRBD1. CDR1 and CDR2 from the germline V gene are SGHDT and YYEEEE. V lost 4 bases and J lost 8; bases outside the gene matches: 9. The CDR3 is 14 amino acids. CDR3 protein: CASSRKTGTGGYTF. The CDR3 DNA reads TGTGCCAGCAGCAGAAAAACCGGGACAGGGGGCTACACCTTC.

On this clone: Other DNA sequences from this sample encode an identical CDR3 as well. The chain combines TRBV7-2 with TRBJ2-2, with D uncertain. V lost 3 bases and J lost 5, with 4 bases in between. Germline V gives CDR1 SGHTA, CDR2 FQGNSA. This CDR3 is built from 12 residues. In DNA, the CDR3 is TGTGCCAGCAGCTTCTCTACCGGGGAGCTGTTTTTT. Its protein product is CASSFSTGELFF.

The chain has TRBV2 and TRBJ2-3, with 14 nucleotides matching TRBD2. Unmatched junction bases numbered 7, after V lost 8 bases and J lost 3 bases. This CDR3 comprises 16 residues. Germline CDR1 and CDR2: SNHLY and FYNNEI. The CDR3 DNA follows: TGTGCCAGCGGGACTAGCGGGAGAGAGTTGACAGATACGCAGTATTTT. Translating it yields CASGTSGRELTDTQYF. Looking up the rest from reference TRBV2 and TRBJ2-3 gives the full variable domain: EPEVTQTPSHQVTQMGQEVILRCVPISNHLYFYWYRQILGQKVEFLVSFYNNEISEKSEIFDDQFSVERPDGSNFTLKIRSTKLEDSAMYFCASGTSGRELTDTQYFGPGTRLTVL.

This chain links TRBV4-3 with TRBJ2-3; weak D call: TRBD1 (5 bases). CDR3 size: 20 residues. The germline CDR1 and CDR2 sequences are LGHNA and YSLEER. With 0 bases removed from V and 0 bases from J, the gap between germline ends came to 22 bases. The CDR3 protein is CASSQDLVRARVDSTDTQYF. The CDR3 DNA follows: TGCGCCAGCAGCCAAGATCTGGTTAGGGCCAGGGTGGATAGCACAGATACGCAGTATTTT.